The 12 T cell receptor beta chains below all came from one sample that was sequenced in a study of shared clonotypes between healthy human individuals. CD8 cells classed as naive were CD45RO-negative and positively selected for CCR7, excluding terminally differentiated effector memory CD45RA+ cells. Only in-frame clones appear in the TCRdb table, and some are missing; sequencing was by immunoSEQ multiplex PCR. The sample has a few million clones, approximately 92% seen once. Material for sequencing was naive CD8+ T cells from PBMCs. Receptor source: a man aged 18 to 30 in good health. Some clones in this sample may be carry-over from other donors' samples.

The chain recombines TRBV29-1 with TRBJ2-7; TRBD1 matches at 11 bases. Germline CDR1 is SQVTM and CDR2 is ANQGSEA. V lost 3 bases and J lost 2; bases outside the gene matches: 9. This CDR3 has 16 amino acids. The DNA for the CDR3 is TGCAGCGTTGAGCTAGGACAGGGGGCTGTACCCTACGAGCAGTACTTC. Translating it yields CSVELGQGAVPYEQYF.

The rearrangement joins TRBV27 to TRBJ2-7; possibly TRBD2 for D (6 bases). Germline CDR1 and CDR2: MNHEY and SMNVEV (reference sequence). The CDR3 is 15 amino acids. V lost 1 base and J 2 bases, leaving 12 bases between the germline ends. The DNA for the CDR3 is TGTGCCAGCAGTTTATTGACTAGTCGGGCCTACGAGCAGTACTTC. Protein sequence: CASSLLTSRAYEQYF.

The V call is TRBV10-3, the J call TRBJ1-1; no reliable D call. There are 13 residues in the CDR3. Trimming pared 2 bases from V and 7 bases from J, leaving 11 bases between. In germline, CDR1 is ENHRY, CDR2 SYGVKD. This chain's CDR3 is CAISEVIEYEAFF. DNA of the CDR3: TGTGCCATCAGTGAGGTTATCGAGTATGAAGCTTTCTTT.

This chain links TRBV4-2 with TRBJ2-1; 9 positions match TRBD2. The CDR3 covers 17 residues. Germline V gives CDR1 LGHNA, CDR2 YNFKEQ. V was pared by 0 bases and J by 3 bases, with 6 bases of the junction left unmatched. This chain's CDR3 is CASSQDRLAGVYNEQFF. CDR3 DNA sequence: TGTGCCAGCAGCCAAGATCGGTTAGCGGGAGTCTACAATGAGCAGTTCTTC.

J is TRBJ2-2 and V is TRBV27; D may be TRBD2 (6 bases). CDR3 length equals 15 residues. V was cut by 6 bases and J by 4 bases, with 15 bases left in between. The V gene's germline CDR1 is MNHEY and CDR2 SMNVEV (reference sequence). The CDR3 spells CASRPWGSGTGELFF. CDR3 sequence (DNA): TGTGCCAGCAGGCCCTGGGGTAGCGGCACCGGGGAGCTGTTTTTT.

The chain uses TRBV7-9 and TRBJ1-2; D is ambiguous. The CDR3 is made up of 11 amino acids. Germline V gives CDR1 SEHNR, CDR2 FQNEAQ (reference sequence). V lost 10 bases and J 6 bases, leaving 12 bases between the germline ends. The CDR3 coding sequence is TGTGCCATCAGAGCTGTCCATGGCTACACCTTC. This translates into CAIRAVHGYTF.

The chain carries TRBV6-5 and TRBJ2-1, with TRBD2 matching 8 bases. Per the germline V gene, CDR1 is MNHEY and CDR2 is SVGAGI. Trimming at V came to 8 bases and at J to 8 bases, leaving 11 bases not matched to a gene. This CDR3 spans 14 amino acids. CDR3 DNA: TGTGCCAGCGGGCTACGGGGGGGAGGCTATGAGCAGTTCTTC. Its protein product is CASGLRGGGYEQFF.

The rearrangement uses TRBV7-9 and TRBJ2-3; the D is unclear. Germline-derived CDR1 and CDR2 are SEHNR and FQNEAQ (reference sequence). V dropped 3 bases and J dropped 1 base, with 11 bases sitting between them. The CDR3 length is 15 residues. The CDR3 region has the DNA TGTGCCAGCAGCTTCCCGTTGGCAGGCACAGATACGCAGTATTTT. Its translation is CASSFPLAGTDTQYF.

Written as DNA, the CDR3 is TGTGCCAGCAGCGTAGACGGGCCCGCCTACGAGCAGTACTTC. It yields the protein CASSVDGPAYEQYF. The rearrangement joins TRBV9 to TRBJ2-7; no firm D call. The CDR3 has 14 residues. Trimming cost V 0 bases and J 2 bases, with 9 bases left between them. Looked up from germline, CDR1 is SGDLS and CDR2 is YYNGEE.

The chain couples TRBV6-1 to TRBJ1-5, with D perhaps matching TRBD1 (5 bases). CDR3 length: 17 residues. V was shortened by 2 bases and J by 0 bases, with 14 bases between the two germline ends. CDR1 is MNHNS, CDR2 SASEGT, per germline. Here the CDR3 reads CASSEFRGGYSNQPQHF. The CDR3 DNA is TGTGCCAGCAGTGAATTCCGGGGGGGATATAGCAATCAGCCCCAGCATTTT.

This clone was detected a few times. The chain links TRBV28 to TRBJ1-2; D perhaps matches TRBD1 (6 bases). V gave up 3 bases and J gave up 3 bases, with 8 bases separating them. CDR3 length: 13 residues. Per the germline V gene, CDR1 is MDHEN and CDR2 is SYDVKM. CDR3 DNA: TGTGCCAGCAGTTTCTGGACAGACTATGGCTACACCTTC. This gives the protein CASSFWTDYGYTF.

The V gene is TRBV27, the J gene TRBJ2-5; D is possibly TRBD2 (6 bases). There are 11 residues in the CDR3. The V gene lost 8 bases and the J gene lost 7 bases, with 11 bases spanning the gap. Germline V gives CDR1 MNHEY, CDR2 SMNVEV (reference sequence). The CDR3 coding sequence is TGTGCCAGCGGTGGGGGGATGACCCAGTACTTC. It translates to CASGGGMTQYF.